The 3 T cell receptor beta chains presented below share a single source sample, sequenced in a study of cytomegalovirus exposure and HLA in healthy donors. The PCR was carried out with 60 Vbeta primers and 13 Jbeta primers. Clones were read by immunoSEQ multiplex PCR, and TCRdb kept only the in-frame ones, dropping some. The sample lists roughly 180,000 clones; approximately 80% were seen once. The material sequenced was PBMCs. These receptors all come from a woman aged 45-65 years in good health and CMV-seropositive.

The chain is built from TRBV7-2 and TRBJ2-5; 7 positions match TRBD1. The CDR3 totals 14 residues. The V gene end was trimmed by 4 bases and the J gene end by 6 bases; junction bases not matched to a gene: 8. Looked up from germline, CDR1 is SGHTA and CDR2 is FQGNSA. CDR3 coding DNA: TGTGCCAGCAGCTCCCGGACAGGTTTGCAGACCCAGTACTTC. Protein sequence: CASSSRTGLQTQYF.

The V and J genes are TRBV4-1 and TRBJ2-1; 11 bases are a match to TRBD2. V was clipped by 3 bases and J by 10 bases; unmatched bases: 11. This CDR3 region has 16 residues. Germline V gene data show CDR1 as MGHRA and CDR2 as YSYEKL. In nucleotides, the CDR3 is TGCGCCAGCAGCCAGCCTTACCTAGCGGGAGGACAGGAGCAGTTCTTC. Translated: CASSQPYLAGGQEQFF.

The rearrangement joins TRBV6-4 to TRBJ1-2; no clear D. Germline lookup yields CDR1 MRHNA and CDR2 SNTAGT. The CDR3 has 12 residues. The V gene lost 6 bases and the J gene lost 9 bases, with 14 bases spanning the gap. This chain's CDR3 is CASSPRQVCYTF. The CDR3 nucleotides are TGTGCCAGCAGCCCCAGGCAGGTGTGCTACACCTTC.